The rows below give T cell receptor beta chains drawn from one sample of a study of vaccination and CD4 T cells after COVID-19. TCRdb reprocessed the PCR reads with MiXCR, giving one entry per CDR3 protein. The data hold 11,000 to 15,000 distinct CDR3 sequences, with more than 55% observed a single time. Their cognate antigens are unknown. Input material: CD4+ T cells from blood, cultured in vitro. Source of these receptors: a human donor who had recovered from COVID-19. CDR3s include the opening cysteine and the closing phenylalanine or tryptophan. Fields, in order: V gene, J gene, clone size, CDR3 length, D gene, CDR3 protein, CDR3 DNA. The D gene is left open where the match is weak. Size is stated for part of the rows, as once, few or many counts, or as a class when the clone is expanded.

TRBV19	TRBJ1-2	.	15	.	CASSIDRDGGDGYTF	TGTGCCAGTAGTATAGATAGGGACGGGGGGGATGGCTACACCTTC
TRBV19	TRBJ1-1	.	13	.	CASSNSRDTEAFF	TGTGCCAGTAGTAACTCGCGAGACACTGAAGCTTTCTTT
TRBV10-3	TRBJ2-5	.	14	TRBD2	CAIRGTSGEETQYF	TGTGCCATCAGAGGGACTAGCGGGGAAGAGACCCAGTACTTC
TRBV20-1	TRBJ1-1	once	13	.	CSAGGQENTEAFF	TGCAGTGCCGGAGGGCAGGAGAACACTGAAGCTTTCTTT
TRBV7-3	TRBJ2-5	.	15	TRBD1	CASSLRAGGWETQYF	TGTGCCAGCAGCTTAAGGGCAGGGGGCTGGGAGACCCAGTACTTC
TRBV27	TRBJ1-6	few	16	TRBD1	CASSPPSTGLDSPLHF	TGTGCCAGCAGTCCCCCCTCGACAGGGTTAGATTCACCCCTCCACTTT
TRBV15	TRBJ2-7	few	13	.	CAAIGGRGYEQYF	TGTGCCGCCATTGGGGGAAGGGGGTACGAGCAGTACTTC
TRBV20-1	TRBJ2-5	few	15	TRBD1	CSARKGQGAWETQYF	TGCAGTGCTAGAAAGGGACAGGGGGCCTGGGAGACCCAGTACTTC
TRBV20-1	TRBJ2-3	.	14	.	CSARQWRDLNTQYF	TGCAGTGCTAGGCAGTGGCGGGACTTGAATACGCAGTATTTT
TRBV14	TRBJ1-1	.	14	.	CASSQEQKNTEAFF	TGTGCCAGCAGCCAAGAACAGAAGAACACTGAAGCTTTCTTT
TRBV20-1	TRBJ2-1	.	15	TRBD2	CSARASGNPYNEQFF	TGCAGTGCTAGAGCTAGCGGGAACCCCTACAATGAGCAGTTCTTC
TRBV9	TRBJ2-1	once	17	TRBD2	CASSAGLAGGTGREQFF	TGTGCCAGCAGCGCCGGACTAGCGGGAGGAACGGGACGTGAGCAGTTCTTC
TRBV19	TRBJ1-1	.	16	.	CASSELQGATNTEAFF	TGTGCCAGTAGTGAACTCCAGGGAGCGACGAACACTGAAGCTTTCTTT
TRBV4-3	TRBJ1-6	.	17	.	CASSQDAGQDYNSPLHF	TGCGCCAGCAGCCAAGATGCTGGCCAAGACTATAATTCACCCCTCCACTTT
TRBV20-1	TRBJ2-3	.	13	.	CSARTAPTDTQYF	TGCAGTGCAAGGACAGCCCCCACAGATACGCAGTATTTT
TRBV2	TRBJ1-6	.	16	.	CASRDEGSSYNSPLHF	TGTGCCAGCCGGGATGAGGGGAGCTCCTATAATTCACCCCTCCACTTT
TRBV7-2	TRBJ1-5	few	16	.	CASSLEGGGRDQPQHF	TGTGCCAGCAGCTTAGAAGGAGGGGGGAGGGATCAGCCCCAGCATTTT
TRBV11-2	TRBJ2-5	.	14	.	CASSSIQGRETQYF	TGTGCCAGCAGCTCGATACAGGGTCGGGAGACCCAGTACTTC
TRBV15	TRBJ1-2	.	15	.	CATSRDRTVNYGYTF	TGTGCCACCAGCAGAGATAGGACAGTTAACTATGGCTACACCTTC
TRBV25-1	TRBJ1-1	few	14	TRBD1	CASAGTGMNTEAFF	TGTGCCAGCGCGGGGACAGGGATGAACACTGAAGCTTTCTTT
TRBV20-1	TRBJ1-1	few	12	.	CSARDQIKEAFF	TGCAGTGCTAGAGACCAAATTAAGGAAGCTTTCTTT
TRBV11-2	TRBJ1-2	once	17	TRBD1	CASSLAGGQVSLYGYTF	TGTGCCAGCAGCTTAGCAGGGGGACAGGTCTCCCTTTATGGCTACACCTTC
TRBV5-1	TRBJ2-6	.	17	TRBD1	CASSSKQGATGANVLTF	TGCGCCAGCAGCTCCAAACAGGGGGCGACTGGGGCCAACGTCCTGACTTTC
TRBV20-1	TRBJ2-1	.	12	.	CSVAEADSEQFF	TGCAGTGTCGCCGAGGCCGATAGTGAGCAGTTCTTC
TRBV6-2/TRBV6-3	TRBJ1-2	.	15	TRBD1	CASSLRGQAYYGYTF	TGTGCCAGCAGTCTACGGGGACAGGCCTACTATGGCTACACCTTC
TRBV6-1	TRBJ2-1	.	11	.	CASSRNDEQFF	TGTGCCAGCAGTAGGAACGATGAGCAGTTCTTC